This is a list of T cell receptor beta chains from one sample in a study of shared clonotypes between healthy human individuals. The data were produced by immunoSEQ multiplex PCR, yet TCRdb's version contains in-frame clones alone and is incomplete. The data hold millions of clones, with 93% observed a single time. Sequencing was carried out using naive CD4+ T cells from PBMCs. The receptor source for this set is a man aged 18 to 30 in good health. Some clones in this sample may be carry-over from other donors' samples. Each CDR3 is given with its conserved first and last residue. D genes are given only for firm matches. Size tells how often a clone was seen (once, few, many) or the class of an expanded clone, and some rows leave it out.

abundance: -; j_gene: TRBJ1-1; d_gene: TRBD1; len: 16; v_gene: TRBV10-1; CDR3aa: CASSEAMPGGHAEAFF; CDR3nt: TGCGCCAGCAGTGAAGCTATGCCAGGGGGGCACGCTGAAGCTTTCTTT
abundance: -; j_gene: TRBJ1-5; d_gene: -; len: 14; v_gene: TRBV27; CDR3aa: CASTRTGNNQPQHF; CDR3nt: TGTGCCAGCACCCGAACAGGGAACAATCAGCCCCAGCATTTT
abundance: -; j_gene: TRBJ2-5; d_gene: -; len: 13; v_gene: TRBV6-5; CDR3aa: CASSGRDAETQYF; CDR3nt: TGTGCCAGCAGTGGGCGGGACGCAGAGACCCAGTACTTC
abundance: -; j_gene: TRBJ2-1; d_gene: -; len: 14; v_gene: TRBV4-2; CDR3aa: CASRLRDSNNEQFF; CDR3nt: TGTGCCAGCAGGCTCCGGGACTCTAACAATGAGCAGTTCTTC
abundance: -; j_gene: TRBJ2-5; d_gene: -; len: 13; v_gene: TRBV5-1; CDR3aa: CASSYRNQETQYF; CDR3nt: TGCGCCAGCAGCTACAGGAACCAAGAGACCCAGTACTTC
abundance: -; j_gene: TRBJ1-2; d_gene: -; len: 14; v_gene: TRBV28; CDR3aa: CASSSRTLQIGYTF; CDR3nt: TGTGCCAGCAGTTCACGTACTCTGCAAATTGGCTACACCTTC
abundance: once; j_gene: TRBJ2-5; d_gene: -; len: 11; v_gene: TRBV10-2; CDR3aa: CASATVETQYF; CDR3nt: TGCGCCAGCGCAACGGTAGAGACCCAGTACTTC
abundance: few; j_gene: TRBJ1-5; d_gene: -; len: 15; v_gene: TRBV28; CDR3aa: CASSPLRGSNQPQHF; CDR3nt: TGTGCCAGCAGTCCCCTCAGGGGAAGCAATCAGCCCCAGCATTTT
abundance: -; j_gene: TRBJ2-2; d_gene: -; len: 16; v_gene: TRBV5-1; CDR3aa: CASSLSSRGTTGELFF; CDR3nt: TGCGCCAGCAGCTTGTCTTCCAGGGGCACAACCGGGGAGCTGTTTTTT
abundance: -; j_gene: TRBJ2-7; d_gene: -; len: 13; v_gene: TRBV5-4; CDR3aa: CASSLGLNYEQYF; CDR3nt: TGTGCCAGCAGCTTGGGTCTGAACTACGAGCAGTACTTC
abundance: -; j_gene: TRBJ2-3; d_gene: TRBD2; len: 16; v_gene: TRBV7-7; CDR3aa: CASSLKHSGSRYTQYF; CDR3nt: TGTGCCAGCAGCTTGAAACATAGCGGGAGTAGGTATACGCAGTATTTT
abundance: once; j_gene: TRBJ1-5; d_gene: -; len: 15; v_gene: TRBV28; CDR3aa: CASSFAPGADQPQHF; CDR3nt: TGTGCCAGCAGTTTTGCGCCAGGGGCGGATCAGCCCCAGCATTTT
abundance: -; j_gene: TRBJ2-7; d_gene: -; len: 11; v_gene: TRBV2; CDR3aa: CASRFSYEQYF; CDR3nt: TGTGCCAGCAGGTTTTCCTACGAGCAGTACTTC
abundance: -; j_gene: TRBJ2-2; d_gene: -; len: 13; v_gene: TRBV7-8; CDR3aa: CASSLGKTGELFF; CDR3nt: TGTGCCAGCAGCTTAGGCAAAACCGGGGAGCTGTTTTTT
abundance: -; j_gene: TRBJ2-5; d_gene: -; len: 13; v_gene: TRBV4-1; CDR3aa: CASSLGRQETQYF; CDR3nt: TGCGCCAGCAGCTTGGGACGACAAGAGACCCAGTACTTC
abundance: once; j_gene: TRBJ2-7; d_gene: -; len: 16; v_gene: TRBV9; CDR3aa: CASSEGGGTTYYEQYF; CDR3nt: TGTGCCAGCAGCGAGGGGGGAGGGACTACCTACTACGAGCAGTACTTC
abundance: -; j_gene: TRBJ1-2; d_gene: TRBD1; len: 16; v_gene: TRBV7-8; CDR3aa: CASSTEGQGVFYGYTF; CDR3nt: TGTGCCAGCAGTACAGAGGGACAGGGGGTTTTCTATGGCTACACCTTC
abundance: -; j_gene: TRBJ2-4; d_gene: TRBD1; len: 13; v_gene: TRBV5-1; CDR3aa: CASSLDRGNIQYF; CDR3nt: TGCGCCAGCAGCTTGGACAGGGGAAACATTCAGTACTTC